Following are 21 T cell receptor beta chains from one sample sequenced in a study of Tregs in tolerant kidney transplant recipients. TCRdb's copy holds only in-frame clones and misses some; the assay was immunoSEQ multiplex PCR. The table has about 59,000 clones, about 83% seen once. Sequences were obtained from CD4+ T cells from blood. These receptors all stem from a human donor in good health.

This sequence joins TRBV4-3 and TRBJ2-3; D uncertain. CDR3 size: 13 residues. V gave up 2 bases and J gave up 4 bases, with 7 bases separating them. In germline, CDR1 is LGHNA, CDR2 YSLEER. This CDR3 is CASSQTFADTQYF. In nucleotides, the CDR3 is TGCGCCAGCAGCCAAACCTTCGCAGATACGCAGTATTTT.

This chain's CDR3 is CASSRLAGTHHHVYYEQYF. CDR3 bases: TGTGCCAGCTCACGGCTAGCGGGAACACACCACCACGTCTACTACGAGCAGTACTTC. The rearrangement uses TRBV18 and TRBJ2-7; TRBD2 agrees at 9 bases. Germline-derived CDR1 and CDR2 are KGHSH and LQKENI. This CDR3 has 19 amino acids. The J segment lost 3 bases and the V segment lost 4 bases, leaving 19 bases of the junction unmatched.

The count of this clone is one. The chain joins TRBV13 to TRBJ2-7; 9 nucleotides align to TRBD1. Germline V gene data show CDR1 as PRHDT and CDR2 as FYEKMQ (reference sequence). The V and J ends lost 5 bases and 6 bases, in that order; junction bases with no gene match: 8. CDR3 length: 14 residues. For the CDR3, the DNA is TGTGCCAGCAGCCCAAAGGGACAGGGTGGCGAGCAGTACTTC. It codes for CASSPKGQGGEQYF.

In its sample, this clone was seen a few times. The V gene is TRBV30, the J gene TRBJ2-7; 7 bases fit TRBD1. With V trimmed by 4 bases and J by 2 bases, 2 bases remained unmatched. This CDR3 comprises 12 residues. Germline V lookup: CDR1 GTSNPN, CDR2 SVGIG (reference sequence). This CDR3 is CAWNRGTYEQYF. CDR3 in DNA: TGTGCCTGGAACAGGGGAACCTACGAGCAGTACTTC.

The rearrangement uses TRBV11-2 and TRBJ2-5, with TRBD2 matching over 9 bases. The ends lost 4 bases at V and 3 bases at J; junction bases unmatched: 9. CDR3 length: 16 amino acids. CDR1 is SGHAT and CDR2 is FQNNGV in the germline V gene. The CDR3 region has the DNA TGTGCCAGCAGCTCGCACACCTTAGCGGGGGAAGAGACCCAGTACTTC. Translation gives CASSSHTLAGEETQYF. The whole variable domain, filled in from reference TRBV11-2 and TRBJ2-5, reads EAGVAQSPRYKIIEKRQSVAFWCNPISGHATLYWYQQILGQGPKLLIQFQNNGVVDDSQLPKDRFSAERLKGVDSTLKIQPAKLEDSAVYLCASSSHTLAGEETQYFGPGTRLLVL.

This clone appeared a single time. This rearrangement joins TRBV7-2 to TRBJ2-2; either TRBD1 or TRBD2 may fit D (5 bases each). The CDR3 is made up of 15 amino acids. Deletions cut 2 bases from V and 9 bases from J, with 16 bases between. Per the germline V gene, CDR1 is SGHTA and CDR2 is FQGNSA. The CDR3 is CASSLNWDRRRELFF. The CDR3 nucleotides are TGTGCCAGCAGCTTAAACTGGGACCGTCGGCGGGAGCTGTTTTTT.

The sample holds a few counts of this clone. V gene TRBV5-6 combines with J gene TRBJ2-5, with D uncertain. Germline CDR1 reads SGHDT; CDR2 reads YYEEEE. V was cut by 4 bases and J by 4 bases, with 11 bases left in between. The CDR3 contains 13 residues. The CDR3, as DNA: TGTGCCAGCAGCCCGGCCATGGGAGAGACCCAGTACTTC. It translates to CASSPAMGETQYF. Full variable domain (remainder filled in from reference TRBV5-6 and TRBJ2-5): DAGVTQSPTHLIKTRGQQVTLRCSPKSGHDTVSWYQQALGQGPQFIFQYYEEEERQRGNFPDRFSGHQFPNYSSELNVNALLLGDSALYLCASSPAMGETQYFGPGTRLLVL.

The chain couples TRBV5-4 to TRBJ1-3, with 8 bases identical to TRBD1. Germline V gene lookup returns CDR1 SGHNT and CDR2 YYREEE (reference sequence). There are 14 residues in the CDR3. V trimming: 3 bases; J trimming: 8 bases; junction bases outside the gene matches: 7. The CDR3 nucleotides are TGTGCCAGCAGCTACGGACAGGGAAGAGACACCATATATTTT. Translating gives CASSYGQGRDTIYF.

The chain couples TRBV7-3 to TRBJ1-1, with TRBD1 matching over 8 bases. The CDR3 covers 13 residues. Germline-derived CDR1 and CDR2 are SGHTA and FQGTGA. The J segment lost 8 bases and the V segment lost 5 bases, leaving 7 bases of the junction unmatched. CDR3 in DNA: TGTGCCAGCAGCCGTACCTCAGGGGGCGAAGCTTTCTTT. This encodes CASSRTSGGEAFF. Together with reference TRBV7-3 and TRBJ1-1, the CDR3 gives the full variable domain: GAGVSQTPSNKVTEKGKYVELRCDPISGHTALYWYRQSLGQGPEFLIYFQGTGAADDSGLPNDRFFAVRPEGSVSTLKIQRTERGDSAVYLCASSRTSGGEAFFGQGTRLTVV.

The V gene is TRBV7-2, the J gene TRBJ2-2; TRBD2 is a possible D gene (5 bases). Trimming removed 3 bases at V and 0 bases at J, with 8 bases between. In germline, CDR1 is SGHTA, CDR2 FQGNSA. The CDR3 consists of 15 residues. DNA for the CDR3: TGTGCCAGCAGCTTTGGCGGGCCGAACACCGGGGAGCTGTTTTTT. Encoded protein: CASSFGGPNTGELFF.

The chain couples TRBV7-3 to TRBJ2-6; no firm D call. Deletions cut 4 bases from V and 4 bases from J, with 17 bases between. The germline V gene encodes CDR1 SGHTA and CDR2 FQGTGA. CDR3 length: 17 amino acids. CDR3 protein: CASSSPGPSAGANVLTF. Here the CDR3 DNA reads TGTGCCAGCAGCTCGCCCGGTCCCTCGGCGGGGGCCAACGTCCTGACTTTC. Drawing the rest from reference TRBV7-3 and TRBJ2-6, the complete variable domain is GAGVSQTPSNKVTEKGKYVELRCDPISGHTALYWYRQSLGQGPEFLIYFQGTGAADDSGLPNDRFFAVRPEGSVSTLKIQRTERGDSAVYLCASSSPGPSAGANVLTFGAGSRLTVL.

The genes are TRBV20-1 and TRBJ1-1; D may be TRBD1 (5 bases). V was cut by 8 bases and J by 3 bases, with 10 bases left in between. Looked up from germline, CDR1 is DFQATT and CDR2 is SNEGSKA (reference sequence). The CDR3 spans 11 residues. Here the CDR3 DNA reads TGCAGTCCGGGGACGGACACTGAAGCTTTCTTT. This codes for CSPGTDTEAFF.

This clone has a handful of counts. The rearrangement joins TRBV19 to TRBJ2-7; 8 positions match TRBD1. With 1 base clipped from V and 0 bases from J, the junction kept 8 bases outside the gene matches. Germline CDR1 and CDR2: LNHDA and SQIVND (reference sequence). The CDR3 runs 17 residues. The CDR3 is CASSIADRGSSSYEQYF. CDR3 in DNA: TGTGCCAGTAGTATAGCCGACAGGGGTTCAAGCTCCTACGAGCAGTACTTC.

The rearrangement joins TRBV21-1 to TRBJ2-7; the table's D call, TRBD1, was not checked against the DNA. TRBV21-1 is shown as a pseudogene. The CDR3 totals 16 residues. CDR3 DNA: TGTGCCAGCAGCAAAGCGCTAGGGACAGGGGGCTACGAGCAGTACTTC. Residues: CASSKALGTGGYEQYF.

This chain links TRBV29-1 with TRBJ2-7; D may be TRBD1 (6 bases). CDR3 length equals 12 residues. The germline V and J ends were trimmed by 5 bases and 2 bases, with 10 bases remaining between them. From germline, CDR1 is SQVTM and CDR2 ANQGSEA. The CDR3 DNA reads as TGCAGCGTTCAAGGGACAACCTACGAGCAGTACTTC. This encodes CSVQGTTYEQYF.

V is TRBV28 and J is TRBJ2-3; 7 bases match TRBD2. In germline, CDR1 is MDHEN, CDR2 SYDVKM. With 6 bases clipped from V and 8 bases from J, the junction kept 14 bases outside the gene matches. This CDR3 is built from 15 residues. This CDR3 is CASRWPSAGAATQYF. The CDR3 DNA is TGTGCCAGCAGGTGGCCCTCGGCGGGAGCAGCTACGCAGTATTTT.

The chain carries TRBV5-1 and TRBJ2-7, with D possibly TRBD2 on 5 matching bases. Trimming took 2 bases from V and 3 from J, leaving 27 bases between them. This CDR3 is built from 19 residues. Germline V gives CDR1 SGHRS, CDR2 YFSETQ. The CDR3 coding sequence is TGCGCCAGCAGCTTCTCTACGTGGTCTGAAGGACTGGACTTCTACGAGCAGTACTTC. Amino acids: CASSFSTWSEGLDFYEQYF.

The CDR3 sequence: CASSLTPGRQYEQYF. CDR3 DNA sequence: TGTGCCAGCAGCTTAACTCCCGGGAGACAGTACGAGCAGTACTTC. V gene TRBV7-3 combines with J gene TRBJ2-7; weak D call: TRBD2 (6 bases). The germline CDR1 and CDR2 sequences are SGHTA and FQGTGA. The CDR3 loop spans 15 amino acids. Deletions cut 0 bases from V and 4 bases from J, with 13 bases between.

The DNA of the CDR3 is TGTGCCAGTAGTATAGAAGTCAACTCTGGAAACACCATATATTTT. Its protein product is CASSIEVNSGNTIYF. The chain joins TRBV19 to TRBJ1-3; D not certain. The CDR3 covers 15 residues. Germline CDR1 LNHDA, CDR2 SQIVND (reference sequence). Deletions cut 0 bases from V and 0 bases from J, with 6 bases between.

V is TRBV29-1 and J is TRBJ2-2; D gene uncertain. The CDR3 covers 12 residues. V lost 4 bases and J lost 2, with 5 bases in between. Germline V gene sequence: CDR1 SQVTM, CDR2 ANQGSEA. The CDR3 region is CSVAPNTGELFF. The CDR3 coding sequence is TGCAGCGTTGCCCCAAACACCGGGGAGCTGTTTTTT.

V is TRBV5-4 and J is TRBJ1-1; D gene unclear. The CDR3 runs 14 residues. Trimming cost V 0 bases and J 3 bases, with 9 bases left between them. Germline-derived CDR1 and CDR2 are SGHNT and YYREEE (reference sequence). The CDR3 nucleotides are TGTGCCAGCAGCTTGGGGTCTTTGGACACTGAAGCTTTCTTT. It encodes CASSLGSLDTEAFF.